This T cell receptor (beta chain) was captured in a study of Graves' ophthalmopathy and Graves' hyperthyroidism. From RNA, the CDR3 regions of TCR beta chains were amplified and sequenced. The workflow started with a first-round RT-PCR run with HTBI primers and then moved on to a second-round multiplex PCR. TCRdb fed the multiplex PCR reads into MiXCR, producing one record per CDR3 protein. The sample comprises about 370,000 distinct CDR3 sequences, approximately 16% of which are singletons, and about 1.4% rests with the top ten. This clonotype was found many times. CDR1 is MNHEY and CDR2 is SVGAGI in the germline V gene. The CDR3 runs to 15 residues. V was clipped by 0 bases and J by 8 bases, with 16 bases between them. Every ophthalmopathy donor presented moderate-to-severe activity, CAS ≥3, NOSPECS ≥4 and duration under 3 months.

The origin of this receptor is a woman younger than 30 with Graves' ophthalmopathy. Specimen: peripheral blood. The rearrangement uses TRBV6-5 and TRBJ1-2, with no clear D. The CDR3 DNA sequence: TGTGCCAGCAGTTACTCGTTCGACCTGCGGTACGGCTACACCTTC. Its protein is CASSYSFDLRYGYTF.